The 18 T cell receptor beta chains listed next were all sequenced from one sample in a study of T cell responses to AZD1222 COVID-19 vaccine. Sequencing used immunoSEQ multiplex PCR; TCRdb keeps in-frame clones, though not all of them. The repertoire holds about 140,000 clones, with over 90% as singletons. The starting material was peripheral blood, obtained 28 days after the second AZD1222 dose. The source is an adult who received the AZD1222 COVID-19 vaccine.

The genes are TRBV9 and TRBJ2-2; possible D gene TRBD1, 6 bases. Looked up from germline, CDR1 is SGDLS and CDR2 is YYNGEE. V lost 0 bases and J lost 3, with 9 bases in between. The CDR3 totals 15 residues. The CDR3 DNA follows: TGTGCCAGCAGCGTAGTGGGACAATACACCGGGGAGCTGTTTTTT. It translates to CASSVVGQYTGELFF.

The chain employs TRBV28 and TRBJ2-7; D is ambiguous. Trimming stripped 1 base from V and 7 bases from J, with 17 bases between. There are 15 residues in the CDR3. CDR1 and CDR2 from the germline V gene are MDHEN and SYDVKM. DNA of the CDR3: TGTGCCAGCAGTTTATTGCTGAATAGGGTACGTGAGCAGTACTTC. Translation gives CASSLLLNRVREQYF.

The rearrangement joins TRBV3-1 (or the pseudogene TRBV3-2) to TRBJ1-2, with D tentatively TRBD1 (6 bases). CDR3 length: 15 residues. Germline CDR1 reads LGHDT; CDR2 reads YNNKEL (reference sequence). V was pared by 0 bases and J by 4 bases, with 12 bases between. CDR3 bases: TGTGCCAGCAGCCAAGATTCGGGGGGCGTCTATGGCTACACCTTC. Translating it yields CASSQDSGGVYGYTF.

The CDR3 DNA sequence: TGTGCCAGCAGCCCGTCCAGGGAAAGAGTTAGAGATACGCAGTATTTT. It specifies CASSPSRERVRDTQYF. The chain links TRBV7-2 to TRBJ2-3; a weak D match, TRBD1 (5 bases). CDR1 and CDR2 from the germline V gene are SGHTA and FQGNSA. This CDR3 contains 16 residues. V was shortened by 5 bases and J by 5 bases, with 20 bases between the two germline ends.

The CDR3, as DNA: TGTGCCAGCAGTGGGCTGCAAGGCGGGAGAAGGAATGAGCAGTTCTTC. This translates into CASSGLQGGRRNEQFF. The chain links TRBV28 to TRBJ2-1; TRBD2 agrees at 7 bases. The CDR3 is 16 residues long. Germline assignment: CDR1 MDHEN and CDR2 SYDVKM. Losses at the gene ends were 5 bases for V and 7 bases for J; bases not matched to a gene: 14.

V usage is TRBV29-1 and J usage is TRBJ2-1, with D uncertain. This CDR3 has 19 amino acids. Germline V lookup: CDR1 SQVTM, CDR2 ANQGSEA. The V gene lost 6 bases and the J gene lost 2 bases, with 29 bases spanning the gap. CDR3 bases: TGCAGCGTCCCCCAACTAACTCCTCGTGGGATTGTAACCTACAATGAGCAGTTCTTC. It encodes CSVPQLTPRGIVTYNEQFF.

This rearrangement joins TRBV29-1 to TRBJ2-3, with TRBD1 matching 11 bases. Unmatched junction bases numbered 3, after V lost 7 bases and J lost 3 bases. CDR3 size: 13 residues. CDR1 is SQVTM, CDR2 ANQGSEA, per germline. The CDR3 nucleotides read TGCAGCGAGGGGACAGGGGGAACAGATACGCAGTATTTT. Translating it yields CSEGTGGTDTQYF.

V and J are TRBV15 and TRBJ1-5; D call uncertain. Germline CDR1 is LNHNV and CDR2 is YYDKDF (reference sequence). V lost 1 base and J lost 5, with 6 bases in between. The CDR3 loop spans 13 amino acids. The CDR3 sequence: CATSRGSDQPQHF. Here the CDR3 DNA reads TGTGCCACCAGCAGAGGGTCCGATCAGCCCCAGCATTTT.

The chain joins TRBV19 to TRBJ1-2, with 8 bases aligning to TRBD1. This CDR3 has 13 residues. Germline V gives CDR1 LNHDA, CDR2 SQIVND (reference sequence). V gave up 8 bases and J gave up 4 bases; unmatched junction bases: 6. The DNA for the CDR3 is TGTGCCAGTCGGTCCGGGACAGGCTATGGCTACACCTTC. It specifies CASRSGTGYGYTF.

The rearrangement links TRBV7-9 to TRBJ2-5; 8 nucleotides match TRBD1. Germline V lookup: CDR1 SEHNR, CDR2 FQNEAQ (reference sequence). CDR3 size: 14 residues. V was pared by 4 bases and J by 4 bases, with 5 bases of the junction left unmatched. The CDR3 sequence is CASSSRQGLETQYF. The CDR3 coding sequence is TGTGCCAGCAGCTCAAGACAGGGGCTAGAGACCCAGTACTTC.

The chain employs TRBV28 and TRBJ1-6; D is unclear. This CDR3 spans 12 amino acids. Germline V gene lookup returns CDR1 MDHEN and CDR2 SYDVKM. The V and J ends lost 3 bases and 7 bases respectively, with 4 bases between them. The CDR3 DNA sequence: TGTGCCAGCAGTTTTCCGAATTCACCCCTCCACTTT. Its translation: CASSFPNSPLHF.

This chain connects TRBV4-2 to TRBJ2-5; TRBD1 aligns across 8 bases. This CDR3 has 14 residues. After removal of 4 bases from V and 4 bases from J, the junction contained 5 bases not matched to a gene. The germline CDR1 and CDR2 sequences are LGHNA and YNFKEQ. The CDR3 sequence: CASSPQGGTETQYF. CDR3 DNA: TGTGCCAGCAGCCCACAGGGGGGCACAGAGACCCAGTACTTC.

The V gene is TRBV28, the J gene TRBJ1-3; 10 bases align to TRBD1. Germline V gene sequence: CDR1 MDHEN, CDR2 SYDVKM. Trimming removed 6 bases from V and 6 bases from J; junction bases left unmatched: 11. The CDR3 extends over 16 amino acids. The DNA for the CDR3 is TGTGCCAGCAGCCCTCGACCCGGGACAGGGGAAAACACCATATATTTT. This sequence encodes CASSPRPGTGENTIYF. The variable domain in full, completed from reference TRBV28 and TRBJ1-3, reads DVKVTQSSRYLVKRTGEKVFLECVQDMDHENMFWYRQDPGLGLRLIYFSYDVKMKEKGDIPEGYSVSREKKERFSLILESASTNQTSMYLCASSPRPGTGENTIYFGEGSWLTVV.

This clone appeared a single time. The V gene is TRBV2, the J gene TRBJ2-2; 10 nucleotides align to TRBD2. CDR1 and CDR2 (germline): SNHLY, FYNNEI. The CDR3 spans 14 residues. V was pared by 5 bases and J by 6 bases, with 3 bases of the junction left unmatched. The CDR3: CASSLAGVPGELFF. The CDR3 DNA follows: TGTGCCAGCAGTCTAGCGGGAGTACCCGGGGAGCTGTTTTTT.

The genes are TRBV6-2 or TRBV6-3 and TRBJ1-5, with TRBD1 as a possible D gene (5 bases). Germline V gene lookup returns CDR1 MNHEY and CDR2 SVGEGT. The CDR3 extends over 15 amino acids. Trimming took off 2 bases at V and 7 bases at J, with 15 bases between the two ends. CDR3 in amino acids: CASSYRGRVGQPQHF. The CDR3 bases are TGTGCCAGCAGTTACAGAGGCAGGGTTGGACAGCCCCAGCATTTT.

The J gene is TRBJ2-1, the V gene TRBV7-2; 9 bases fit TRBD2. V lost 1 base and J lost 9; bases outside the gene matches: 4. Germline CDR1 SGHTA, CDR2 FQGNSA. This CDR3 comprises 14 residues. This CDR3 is CASSLGGSGSEQFF. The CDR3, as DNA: TGTGCCAGCAGCTTAGGGGGTAGCGGGAGTGAGCAGTTCTTC.

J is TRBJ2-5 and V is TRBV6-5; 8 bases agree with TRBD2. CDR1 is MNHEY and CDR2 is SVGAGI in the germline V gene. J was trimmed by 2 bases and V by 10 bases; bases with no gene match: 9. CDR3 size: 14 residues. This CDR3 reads CAIELAAQQETQYF. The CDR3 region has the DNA TGTGCCATCGAACTAGCGGCCCAACAAGAGACCCAGTACTTC.

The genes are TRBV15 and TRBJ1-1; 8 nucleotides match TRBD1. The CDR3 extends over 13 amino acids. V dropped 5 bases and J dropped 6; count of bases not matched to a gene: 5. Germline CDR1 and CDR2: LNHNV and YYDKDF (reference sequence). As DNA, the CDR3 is TGTGCCACCAGCTATATGGGACAGGCTGAAGCTTTCTTT. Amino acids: CATSYMGQAEAFF.